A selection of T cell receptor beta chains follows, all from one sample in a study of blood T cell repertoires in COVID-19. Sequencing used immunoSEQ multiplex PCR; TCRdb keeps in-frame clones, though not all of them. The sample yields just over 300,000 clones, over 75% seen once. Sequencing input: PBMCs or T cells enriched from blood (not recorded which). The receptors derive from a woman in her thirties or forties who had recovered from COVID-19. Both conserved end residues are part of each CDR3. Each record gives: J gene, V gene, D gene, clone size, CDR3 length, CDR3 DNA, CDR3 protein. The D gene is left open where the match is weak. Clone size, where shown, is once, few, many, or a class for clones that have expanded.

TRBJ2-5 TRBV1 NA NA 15 TGCACCAGCAGCGGGTCGGGAAGGTACCAAGAGACCCAGTACTTC CTSSGSGRYQETQYF
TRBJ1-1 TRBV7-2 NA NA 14 TGTGCCAGCAGTACCAGTCCAGGCGCCGCTGAAGCTTTCTTT CASSTSPGAAEAFF
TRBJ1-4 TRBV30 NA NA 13 TGTGCCACCCAGGGTTTTACCTATGAAAAACTGTTTTTT CATQGFTYEKLFF
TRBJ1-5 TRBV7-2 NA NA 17 TGTGCCAGCAGCTTAATGACAGCAATAGGGAGCAATCAGCCCCAGCATTTT CASSLMTAIGSNQPQHF
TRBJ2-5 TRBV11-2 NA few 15 TGTGCCAGCAGCTTTTTTGGACAGACTCAAGAGACCCAGTACTTC CASSFFGQTQETQYF
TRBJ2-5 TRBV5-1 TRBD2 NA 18 TGCGCCAGCAGCTTTGTTACTAGCCCGGCGGGAGCAGCAGGGACCCAGTACTTC CASSFVTSPAGAAGTQYF
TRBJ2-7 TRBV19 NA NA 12 TGTGCCAGTTCTGGGCGGGACTACGAGCAGTACTTC CASSGRDYEQYF
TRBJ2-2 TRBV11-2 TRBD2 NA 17 TGTGCCAGCGGCGAGACGGGACTAGCGATTAACACCGGGGAGCTGTTTTTT CASGETGLAINTGELFF
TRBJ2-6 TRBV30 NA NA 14 TGTGCCTGGGAAGAGACAACTGGGGCCAACGTCCTGACTTTC CAWEETTGANVLTF
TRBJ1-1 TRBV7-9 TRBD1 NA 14 TGTGCCAGCAGCTCGACAGGGGCGAACACTGAAGCTTTCTTT CASSSTGANTEAFF